Below are 2 T cell receptor beta chains sequenced from a single sample in a study of blood T cell repertoires in COVID-19 (dated by TCRdb to about 2020). The library was produced with the immunoSEQ multiplex PCR assay. Sourced from immuneACCESS, this table was stored by TCRdb with only in-frame sequences that have V and J called. A share of the clones is absent; for the studies checked, an unresolved V gene accounts for under half, and the remainder has no known explanation. Across this sample there are just over 650,000 clones, with more than 80% seen only once. The ten most abundant clones make up 0.2% to 0.3% of the sample. The material sequenced was peripheral blood. These TCRs come from a woman under 30 with acute or convalescent COVID-19.

CDR3 DNA: TGTGCCAGCAGTTACGGGATAGCGGGCTCCTACGAGCAGTACTTC. As protein: CASSYGIAGSYEQYF. V is TRBV6-5 and J is TRBJ2-7; 7 bases map to TRBD2. This CDR3 spans 15 amino acids. V was pared by 2 bases and J by 0 bases, with 4 bases of the junction left unmatched. From germline, CDR1 is MNHEY and CDR2 SVGAGI.

The rearrangement links TRBV30 to TRBJ1-1; D is perhaps TRBD1 (5 bases). Germline CDR1 reads GTSNPN; CDR2 reads SVGIG (reference sequence). Trimming removed 1 base from V and 0 bases from J, with 9 bases in between. This CDR3 spans 14 amino acids. The DNA for the CDR3 is TGTGCCTGGAGTGGGAACAGGCTGAACACTGAAGCTTTCTTT. Translated: CAWSGNRLNTEAFF.